The 20 T cell receptor beta chains below come from one sample, sequenced in a study of OX40 agonist ivuxolimab in advanced cancers. This table comes from immunoSEQ multiplex PCR, and its TCRdb copy is limited to in-frame clones, with some not included. This sample has tens of thousands of clones, with approximately 83% found just once. Sequences were derived from CD4+ or CD8+ T cells sorted from blood, sampled in a trial of the OX40 agonist ivuxolimab. These receptors all stem from an adult with an advanced solid tumor such as melanoma, head and neck, liver or kidney cancer.

The chain is built from TRBV7-2 and TRBJ2-5, with D perhaps being TRBD1 or TRBD2 (7 bases each). This CDR3 has 16 amino acids. Trimming removed 1 base from V and 3 bases from J, with 15 bases in between. CDR1 and CDR2 from the germline V gene are SGHTA and FQGNSA. The CDR3 here is CASSLVRGGGKETQYF. The CDR3 nucleotides are TGTGCCAGCAGCTTAGTGCGGGGAGGGGGCAAAGAGACCCAGTACTTC. The whole variable domain, filled in from reference TRBV7-2 and TRBJ2-5, reads GAGVSQSPSNKVTEKGKDVELRCDPISGHTALYWYRQSLGQGLEFLIYFQGNSAPDKSGLPSDRFSAERTGGSVSTLTIQRTQQEDSAVYLCASSLVRGGGKETQYFGPGTRLLVL.

The CDR3 nucleotides read TGTGCCAGCAGTATGTACCGGGACAGACCCTACAATGAGCAGTTCTTC. It encodes CASSMYRDRPYNEQFF. This chain joins TRBV27 and TRBJ2-1, with 7 bases aligning to TRBD1. V dropped 5 bases and J dropped 2; count of bases not matched to a gene: 9. Germline V gene lookup returns CDR1 MNHEY and CDR2 SMNVEV (reference sequence). The CDR3 has 16 amino acids.

This sequence joins TRBV6-6 and TRBJ2-7; D may be TRBD1 (6 bases). The V and J ends lost 5 bases and 5 bases respectively, with 13 bases between them. Germline V gene sequence: CDR1 MNHNY, CDR2 SVGAGI (reference sequence). The CDR3 is made up of 13 amino acids. In DNA form, the CDR3 reads TGTGCCAGCAGTCAAACCCAGGGGAACGAGCAGTACTTC. This codes for CASSQTQGNEQYF.

The chain joins TRBV19 to TRBJ2-1, with 11 bases fitting TRBD1. Germline trimming cut 6 bases from V and 6 bases from J; bases unmatched to any gene: 4. Germline loops: CDR1 LNHDA, CDR2 SQIVND (reference sequence). CDR3 size: 14 residues. The CDR3 sequence is CASSGQGAFNEQFF. The CDR3 nucleotides read TGTGCCAGTAGCGGACAGGGGGCTTTCAATGAGCAGTTCTTC.

The chain is built from TRBV4-2 and TRBJ1-4; TRBD1 matches 7 bases. There are 15 residues in the CDR3. CDR1 and CDR2 (germline): LGHNA, YNFKEQ. V lost 0 bases, J lost 8 bases, and 6 bases stayed unmatched. This chain's CDR3 is CASSQESGGYEKLFF. The CDR3 DNA reads as TGTGCCAGCAGCCAAGAGTCAGGGGGATACGAAAAACTGTTTTTT.

The genes are TRBV28 and TRBJ2-1; 9 nucleotides line up with TRBD2. The junction had 6 bases not matched to a gene; V was cut back by 2 bases and J by 4 bases. Germline V CDR1 and CDR2: MDHEN, SYDVKM. The CDR3 runs 16 residues. CDR3 DNA sequence: TGTGCCAGCAGTTTAAGGGCTAGCGGGGCATACAATGAGCAGTTCTTC. It is translated as CASSLRASGAYNEQFF.

The CDR3 sequence: CASSARLAGSTDTQYF. The DNA of the CDR3 is TGTGCCAGCAGCGCCCGACTAGCGGGTAGCACAGATACGCAGTATTTT. The chain recombines TRBV7-9 with TRBJ2-3; 10 bases fit TRBD2. Germline V gene data show CDR1 as SEHNR and CDR2 as FQNEAQ (reference sequence). The V and J ends lost 5 bases and 0 bases, in that order; junction bases with no gene match: 5. The CDR3 extends over 16 amino acids.

The chain links TRBV18 to TRBJ2-7, with 12 bases identical to TRBD2. This CDR3 is built from 17 residues. Germline values: CDR1 KGHSH, CDR2 LQKENI. The V segment lost 4 bases and the J segment 4 bases; nucleotides outside the gene matches: 11. In nucleotides, the CDR3 is TGTGCCAGCTCACTGGGGGTACTAGCGGGAGGCTTGTACGAGCAGTACTTC. Translation gives CASSLGVLAGGLYEQYF.

This clone showed up just once. The chain combines TRBV6-1 with TRBJ1-4; TRBD1 matches 9 bases. This CDR3 spans 14 amino acids. CDR1 and CDR2 from the germline V gene are MNHNS and SASEGT. Losses at the gene ends were 6 bases for V and 2 bases for J; bases not matched to a gene: 1. The CDR3: CASRGTGTNEKLFF. For the CDR3, the DNA is TGTGCCAGCAGAGGGACAGGGACTAATGAAAAACTGTTTTTT.

The chain recombines TRBV27 with TRBJ1-4; 8 bases agree with TRBD1. There are 14 residues in the CDR3. CDR1 and CDR2 from the germline V gene are MNHEY and SMNVEV (reference sequence). V gave up 5 bases and J gave up 8 bases; unmatched junction bases: 7. The CDR3 spells CASSGLGTGEKLFF. CDR3 coding DNA: TGTGCCAGCAGTGGCCTCGGGACAGGCGAAAAACTGTTTTTT.

The CDR3 loop is CAISVLGTGDQSPLHF. DNA of the CDR3: TGTGCCATCAGTGTACTGGGGACAGGGGATCAGTCACCCCTCCACTTT. The chain couples TRBV10-3 to TRBJ1-6, with 10 bases identical to TRBD1. J lost 10 bases, V lost 4 bases, and 10 bases had no gene match. CDR1 and CDR2 from the germline V gene are ENHRY and SYGVKD. The CDR3 loop spans 16 amino acids.

This chain links TRBV5-1 with TRBJ2-1; 7 nucleotides align to TRBD2. CDR1 and CDR2 (germline): SGHRS, YFSETQ. V shed 10 bases and J 9 bases; nucleotides not matched to a gene: 16. The CDR3 sequence is 14 residues long. DNA of the CDR3: TGCGCCTCCCGAAAAGGGAGGGGAGGCGGTGAGCAGTTCTTC. It yields the protein CASRKGRGGGEQFF.

The V gene is TRBV10-2, the J gene TRBJ2-7; 10 bases align to TRBD2. The V gene's germline CDR1 is WSHSY and CDR2 SAAADI. The V gene end was trimmed by 3 bases and the J gene end by 6 bases; junction bases not matched to a gene: 8. The CDR3 has 15 amino acids. DNA for the CDR3: TGCGCCAGCAGTGAATCTAGCGGGAGTTTTTTCGAGCAGTACTTC. Translated: CASSESSGSFFEQYF.

This chain links TRBV9 with TRBJ2-3; TRBD2 matches at 7 bases. The CDR3 is made up of 15 amino acids. CDR1 and CDR2 (germline): SGDLS, YYNGEE. V lost 0 bases, J lost 7 bases, and 8 bases stayed unmatched. CDR3 region: CASSVVAGLKNTQYF. The CDR3 bases are TGTGCCAGCAGCGTAGTAGCGGGTCTCAAGAATACGCAGTATTTT.

The rearrangement joins TRBV27 to TRBJ2-3, with TRBD2 matching 16 bases. The V segment lost 2 bases and the J segment 4 bases; nucleotides outside the gene matches: 15. The CDR3 extends over 21 amino acids. Germline CDR1 MNHEY, CDR2 SMNVEV (reference sequence). CDR3 nucleotides: TGTGCCAGCAGTTTAAAGACGGCTGGGACTAGCGGGAGGGGTTTGGCAGATACGCAGTATTTT. Amino acids: CASSLKTAGTSGRGLADTQYF.

The J gene is TRBJ1-5, the V gene TRBV15; perhaps TRBD1 as D (6 bases). The germline V gene encodes CDR1 LNHNV and CDR2 YYDKDF (reference sequence). Trimming cost V 0 bases and J 7 bases, with 13 bases left between them. This CDR3 has 15 residues. This chain's CDR3 is CATSRDGGALQPQHF. As DNA, the CDR3 is TGTGCCACCAGCAGAGATGGGGGGGCTTTGCAGCCCCAGCATTTT.

The gene calls are TRBV28 and TRBJ2-7; unclear D gene. The germline gives CDR1 MDHEN, CDR2 SYDVKM. V was trimmed by 5 bases and J by 0 bases, leaving 20 bases between them. This CDR3 region has 17 residues. The CDR3 region is CASSLGSPIGVSYEQYF. The CDR3 bases are TGTGCCAGCAGTCTGGGTTCCCCGATTGGGGTCTCCTACGAGCAGTACTTC.

This rearrangement joins TRBV6-1 to TRBJ2-7; TRBD2 matches 7 bases. This CDR3 has 13 amino acids. V shed 9 bases, J shed 3 bases, and the junction held 8 bases outside the gene matches. From germline, CDR1 is MNHNS and CDR2 SASEGT. CDR3 sequence: CASERDGNYEQYF. For the CDR3, the DNA is TGTGCCAGTGAGCGGGACGGAAACTACGAGCAGTACTTC.

The chain recombines TRBV6-6 with TRBJ1-4, with a tentative D call TRBD1 (5 bases). Germline V gene data show CDR1 as MNHNY and CDR2 as SVGAGI (reference sequence). V was clipped by 2 bases and J by 8 bases, with 12 bases between them. There are 14 residues in the CDR3. This CDR3 reads CASSYGQGGEKLFF. CDR3 nucleotide sequence: TGTGCCAGCAGTTACGGCCAGGGTGGAGAAAAACTGTTTTTT.

This sequence joins TRBV18 and TRBJ1-3; 7 bases match TRBD1. CDR3 length: 16 amino acids. Trimming took 3 bases from V and 2 from J; bases not matched to a gene: 7. Germline V CDR1 and CDR2: KGHSH, LQKENI. The DNA for the CDR3 is TGTGCCAGCTCACCCAGGGGGGTCCGCGCTGGAAACACCATATATTTT. Translating it yields CASSPRGVRAGNTIYF.